This is a list of T cell receptor beta chains from one sample in a study of regulatory dendritic cells for organ transplantation. Their recognized antigens are unknown. The table came from immunoSEQ multiplex PCR; TCRdb's copy has only in-frame clones and leaves some out. The sample has under 9,000 clones, roughly 67% seen once. The sequenced sample consisted of memory CD4+ T cells from blood cultured with dendritic cells. Source of these receptors: a human donor in good health. Both conserved end residues are part of each CDR3. D genes are given only for firm matches. A row's size may be missing; if present it is once, few, many or a size class.

>TRBV19|few|TRBJ2-7|TRBD2
CASSIGLAGFDEQYF
TGTGCCAGTAGTATTGGTCTAGCGGGGTTCGACGAGCAGTACTTC
>TRBV7-6|-|TRBJ2-5|-
CASSIQGRKETQYF
TGTGCCAGCAGCATACAGGGGAGGAAAGAGACCCAGTACTTC
>TRBV18|-|TRBJ1-3|TRBD1
CASSPFSPGQETNTIYF
TGTGCCAGCTCACCGTTTTCGCCGGGACAGGAGACAAACACCATATATTTT
>TRBV6-5|-|TRBJ2-1|-
CASGRGGSLYEQFF
TGTGCCAGCGGGAGGGGGGGGTCACTCTATGAGCAGTTCTTC
>TRBV5-4|once|TRBJ1-5|TRBD1
CASSLFDRGGQPQHF
TGTGCCAGCAGCTTATTCGACAGGGGAGGTCAGCCCCAGCATTTT
>TRBV7-2|-|TRBJ2-7|TRBD2
CASSLNSGGSYEQYF
TGTGCCAGCAGCCTAAATAGCGGGGGCTCCTACGAGCAGTACTTC
>TRBV10-3|-|TRBJ2-3|TRBD2
CATHGGLAGGLGSDTQYF
TGTGCCACGCACGGGGGTCTAGCGGGGGGGCTTGGCTCAGATACGCAGTATTTT
>TRBV5-1|-|TRBJ2-2|TRBD1
CASSFGQGVGELFF
TGCGCCAGCAGCTTTGGACAGGGTGTCGGGGAGCTGTTTTTT
>TRBV5-4|few|TRBJ2-7|-
CASSLGLLSSYEQYF
TGTGCCAGCAGCTTGGGACTTCTCAGCTCCTACGAGCAGTACTTC
>TRBV19|few|TRBJ1-3|-
CASRPQGSTGNTIYF
TGTGCCAGTAGACCGCAGGGTTCAACTGGAAACACCATATATTTT
>TRBV4-3|once|TRBJ1-2|-
CASSQDRRDRGYTF
TGCGCCAGCAGCCAAGATCGTCGAGATCGTGGCTACACCTTC